This record covers a single T cell receptor beta chain. The table lists this clonotype with many counts. Its antigen target is currently unknown. No per-base quality is available; no much larger clone lies one base away. The CDR3 runs 13 amino acids, cysteine and phenylalanine included. Only the CDR3 part of the read is kept: 39 bases, read in frame from the first base. Relative to germline, V is 0 bases shorter and J is 8 bases shorter, with 10 bases between their ends. The germline V gene (reference sequence) specifies SGHAT as CDR1 and FQDESV as CDR2. Ophthalmopathy patients had moderately to severely active disease, Clinical Activity Score of at least 3, NOSPECS grade of at least 4, and duration under 3 months. Exclusion was applied to patients with uncontrolled infections, other autoimmune diseases, pregnancy or lactation. Diagnoses relied on clinical symptoms, serum thyroxine and TRAb, thyroid ultrasound and orbital computed tomography. Ficoll-Paque density gradient centrifugation was used to isolate PBMCs from around 10 ml of fresh peripheral blood. Total RNA was extracted with Trizol reagent, and quality was checked on an Agilent 2100 Bioanalyzer.

The sample belongs to a study of T cells in Graves' hyperthyroidism and ophthalmopathy (dated by TCRdb to about 2019). Broadly, across the study: Peripheral blood samples were taken at initial diagnosis, before any treatment was given. A discovery cohort of about a hundred patients, about 40 with Graves' ophthalmopathy and 55 to 60 with stable Graves' hyperthyroidism, was used to find distinguishing TCR V-J signatures. Prospective prediction of ophthalmopathy was tested in an independent validation cohort of 18 to 20 hyperthyroidism patients and 15 to 17 patients who later progressed to ophthalmopathy. The 100 discovery patients were divided at random into training and test sets in a 7:3 ratio. Thyroid tissue and blood T-cell repertoires from six or seven Graves' hyperthyroidism patients were also compared in the study. After sampling, hyperthyroidism patients received methimazole starting at 30 mg daily, and ophthalmopathy patients received high-dose intravenous methylprednisolone. TCR Vbeta CDR3 sequencing of 130 to 150 peripheral blood samples (about 45 ophthalmopathy, under 80 hyperthyroidism and some 17 progressor patients) is reported in the paper.

Summary of the overall study and its limitations: In cross-validation, a model built on a 13 V-J signature told ophthalmopathy apart from stable hyperthyroidism with less than 90% sensitivity and approximately 84% specificity, and in testing the same model reached 80%/75%. During validation, the model predicted progression to ophthalmopathy a median of approximately 7 months ahead of onset, with approximately 70% sensitivity and 72% to 80% specificity. Most expanded thyroid clonotypes (frequency above 0.001) were also found in blood, which suggests that blood repertoires may mirror thyroid immune responses. Sample size was not statistically predetermined, and investigators were not blinded to group allocation.

The TCR beta CDR3 regions were amplified from the RNA transcripts. The first round of RT-PCR for the TCR CDR3 was performed with the HTBI primer set and the Qiagen OneStep RT-PCR kit. Libraries were constructed in a second round of multiplex PCR, after which size selection and purification were carried out. Sequencing of the libraries was done on an Illumina HiSeq2000 using paired-end 100 bp reads. Per the original workflow: SOAPnuke was used to process the raw data, removing reads that contained adapters or uncalled bases, had a mean Phred below 15, or lacked an exact match to the constant primer or identifier. High-quality paired reads were merged using COPE v1.2.5, and each unique nucleotide sequence was defined as a clonotype. MiTCR v1.1 was used to align the clonotypes against IMGT TRBV, TRBD and TRBJ reference segments. The analysis was restricted to V-J combinations with a frequency above 0.0001, which together covered 99.2% of the repertoires. The TCS score was defined as F50 (clonal expansion) divided by E x V (chaos), with BLOSUM62-based TCRdist calculated between CDR3 peptides within each V-J. Welch's t-statistics and random forest reduced fewer than 550 V-J features to fewer than 15, which were used in a naive Bayes classifier (R e1071). TCRdb's own reprocessing of the public reads used fastp at Q25 and MiXCR and kept productive beta chains. CDR3 protein sequences are deduplicated, and each keeps its most common genes and DNA. The V and J calls, along with clone size, are taken from TCRdb and not from the paper's own processing. The sample includes about 600,000 distinct CDR3 sequences, with roughly a sixth observed a single time. Of the sample, under 3.5% falls within the top ten clones.

The sequencing sample was made of blood. This receptor was taken from a woman in her thirties or forties with Graves' ophthalmopathy. The V gene is TRBV11-1 and the J gene is TRBJ1-2, with the D segment identity uncertain. The CDR3 here reads CASSLAGSKGYTF. Read as DNA, the sequence is TGTGCCAGCAGCTTAGCCGGCAGTAAGGGCTACACCTTC.